This TCR beta chain was sequenced for a study of T cells in Graves' hyperthyroidism and ophthalmopathy. Template material for amplifying TCR beta CDR3 regions consisted of RNA transcripts. The HTBI primer set was used in a first-round RT-PCR of the TCR CDR3. TCRdb passed the multiplex PCR reads through MiXCR, listing each CDR3 protein once. Counted here are under 350,000 distinct CDR3 sequences, 10% to 15% occurring once; the ten biggest clones make up around 7.9%. This clonotype was picked up a small number of times. Thyroid ultrasound, orbital computed tomography, clinical symptoms, and serum thyroxine and TRAb underpinned diagnoses. This CDR3 is built from 13 residues. The germline gives CDR1 SQVTM, CDR2 ANQGSEA. Trimming took off 0 bases at V and 2 bases at J, with 8 bases between the two ends.

Input material: blood. This receptor was taken from a woman aged 25 to 39 with Graves' hyperthyroidism that later progressed to Graves' ophthalmopathy. The V gene is TRBV29-1, the J gene TRBJ2-7; D remains ambiguous. The CDR3 DNA is TGCAGCGTTGAAGACTGGGATACCTACGAGCAGTACTTC. Its translation: CSVEDWDTYEQYF.